The next 7 T cell receptor beta chains were all read from a single sample in a study of shared clonotypes between healthy human individuals. The method was immunoSEQ multiplex PCR; TCRdb's version includes in-frame clones alone and lacks a portion of them. The profile shows more than 2,000,000 clones, about 92% of them singletons. Source material: naive CD4+ T cells from PBMCs. Noted subset: CD45RA+ positively selected. These receptors came from a man between 18 and 35 years old in good health. Some clones in this sample may be carry-over from other donors' samples.

This clone was recorded a few times. V is TRBV2 and J is TRBJ1-1; D remains unclear. The CDR3 is 12 amino acids. The germline V gene encodes CDR1 SNHLY and CDR2 FYNNEI. The V gene lost 7 bases and the J gene lost 5 bases, with 11 bases spanning the gap. CDR3 region: CASIPERTEAFF. Written as DNA, the CDR3 is TGTGCCAGCATCCCGGAGCGGACTGAAGCTTTCTTT.

J is TRBJ2-1 and V is TRBV5-1; 8 nucleotides align to TRBD1. J gave up 7 bases and V 3 bases, and 24 bases lay outside the gene matches. This CDR3 is built from 20 residues. Germline CDR1 reads SGHRS; CDR2 reads YFSETQ. The CDR3 reads CASSSGPGTGPRSNWNEQFF. The DNA for the CDR3 is TGCGCCAGCAGCTCGGGTCCCGGGACAGGCCCCAGGTCCAATTGGAATGAGCAGTTCTTC.

On this clone: This specimen includes other DNA sequences encoding the same CDR3. The rearrangement links TRBV5-1 to TRBJ2-7, with no clear D. Germline CDR1 and CDR2: SGHRS and YFSETQ. This CDR3 region has 12 residues. The V and J ends lost 4 bases and 5 bases respectively, with 10 bases between them. The CDR3: CASSPPGDEQYF. The DNA of the CDR3 is TGCGCCAGCAGCCCGCCCGGCGACGAGCAGTACTTC.

The V and J genes are TRBV7-2 and TRBJ1-5; D is uncertain. This CDR3 region has 12 residues. CDR1 and CDR2 from the germline V gene are SGHTA and FQGNSA. V gave up 3 bases and J gave up 7 bases, with 7 bases separating them. The DNA of the CDR3 is TGTGCCAGCAGCTTTTGGAAGCAGCCCCAGCATTTT. Its protein is CASSFWKQPQHF.

V and J are TRBV5-1 and TRBJ2-5; D perhaps matches TRBD1 (6 bases). Deletions cut 6 bases from V and 2 bases from J, with 23 bases between. Germline V gene lookup returns CDR1 SGHRS and CDR2 YFSETQ. The CDR3 is made up of 17 amino acids. This CDR3 is CASTLPTGMTGQETQYF. Written as DNA, the CDR3 is TGCGCCAGCACCCTACCAACAGGGATGACGGGACAAGAGACCCAGTACTTC.

The chain couples TRBV27 to TRBJ2-7; the match to TRBD2 covers 7 bases. With V trimmed by 5 bases and J by 0 bases, 7 bases remained unmatched. This CDR3 contains 15 residues. From germline, CDR1 is MNHEY and CDR2 SMNVEV (reference sequence). The chain's CDR3 is CASSGGVASSYEQYF. CDR3 DNA sequence: TGTGCCAGCAGTGGGGGGGTAGCGAGCTCCTACGAGCAGTACTTC.

Concerning this clone: At the DNA level, this CDR3 is encoded by other sequences in the same sample as well. The genes are TRBV19 and TRBJ2-3; maybe TRBD1 (5 bases). V was trimmed by 3 bases and J by 0 bases, leaving 7 bases between them. The CDR3 totals 14 residues. The V gene's germline CDR1 is LNHDA and CDR2 SQIVND (reference sequence). The CDR3, as DNA: TGTGCCAGTAGTATCAGGGCTAGCACAGATACGCAGTATTTT. Translating it yields CASSIRASTDTQYF.